The text below deals with one T cell receptor beta chain. The antigen remains undetermined. All donors were Caucasian adults living in Nashville, Tennessee. Genomic DNA (from each subset) was split evenly across several immunoSEQ plates. The input for sorted-subset replicate PCRs was approximately 210 ng DNA, about 30,000 T cell genomes. Data came from immunoSEQ multiplex PCR; TCRdb stores just in-frame clones and leaves some out. The data hold roughly 1,100,000 clones, with approximately 70% observed a single time. This specimen comes from a study of shared clonotypes between healthy human individuals. Broader study findings: The authors sampled blood alone, and tissue repertoires likely differ.

The source of this sequence is a man between 18 and 29 years old in good health. Input material: memory CD4+ T cells sorted from blood. Subset described: CD45RA-negative fraction.

CDR3: CAWSVPNSLQFF. CDR3 DNA sequence: TGTGCCTGGAGTGTACCCAATTCATTACAGTTCTTC. The chain carries TRBV30 and TRBJ2-1; D remains ambiguous. This CDR3 is built from 12 residues. CDR1 is GTSNPN, CDR2 SVGIG, per germline (reference sequence). Trimming pared 0 bases from V and 13 bases from J, leaving 13 bases between. The entire variable domain, with the rest obtained from reference TRBV30 and TRBJ2-1, is as follows: SQTIHQWPATLVQPVGSPLSLECTVEGTSNPNLYWYRQAAGRGLQLLFYSVGIGQISSEVPQNLSASRPQDRQFILSSKKLLLSDSGFYLCAWSVPNSLQFFGPGTRLTVL.